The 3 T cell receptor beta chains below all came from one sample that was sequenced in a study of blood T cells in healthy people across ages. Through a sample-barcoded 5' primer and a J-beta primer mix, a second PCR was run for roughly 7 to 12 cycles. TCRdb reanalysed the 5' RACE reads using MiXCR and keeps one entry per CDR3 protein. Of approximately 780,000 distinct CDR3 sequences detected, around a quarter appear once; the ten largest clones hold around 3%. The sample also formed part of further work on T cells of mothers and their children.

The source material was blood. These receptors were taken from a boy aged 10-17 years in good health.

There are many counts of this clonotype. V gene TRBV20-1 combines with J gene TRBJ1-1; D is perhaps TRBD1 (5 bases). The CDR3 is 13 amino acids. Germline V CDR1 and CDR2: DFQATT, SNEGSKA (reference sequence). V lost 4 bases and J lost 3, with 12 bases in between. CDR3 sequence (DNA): TGCAGTGCTAAGGGACGGTTGGACACTGAAGCTTTCTTT. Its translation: CSAKGRLDTEAFF.

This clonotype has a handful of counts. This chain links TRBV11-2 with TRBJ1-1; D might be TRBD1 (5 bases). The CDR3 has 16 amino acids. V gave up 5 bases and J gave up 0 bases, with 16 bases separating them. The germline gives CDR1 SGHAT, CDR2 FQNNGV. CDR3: CASSPGRGRMNTEAFF. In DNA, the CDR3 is TGTGCCAGCAGCCCCGGGAGGGGCAGAATGAACACTGAAGCTTTCTTT.

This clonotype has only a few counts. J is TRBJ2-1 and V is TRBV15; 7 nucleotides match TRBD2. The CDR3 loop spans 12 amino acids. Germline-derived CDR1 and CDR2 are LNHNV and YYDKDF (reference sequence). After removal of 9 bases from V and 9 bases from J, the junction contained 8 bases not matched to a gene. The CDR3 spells CATRGEAREQFF. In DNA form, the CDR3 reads TGTGCCACTCGGGGGGAGGCACGTGAGCAGTTCTTC.